This T cell receptor beta chain is drawn from a study of regulatory T cells in long-lasting Graves disease. The length of the CDR3 is 14 residues. Germline V gives CDR1 DFQATT, CDR2 SNEGSKA (reference sequence). V lost 0 bases to trimming and J lost 0 bases, with 6 bases between them. In building TCR beta libraries, iRepertoire HTBI primers were used together with Arm-PCR of CDR3 regions. MiXCR was run by TCRdb on the multiplex PCR reads, yielding one entry per CDR3 protein. The data contain 500,000 to 700,000 distinct CDR3 sequences, around 30% of them singletons. This clonotype was recorded a few times. The time point: persistent/refractory GD, antithyroid drugs over 5 years with positive TRAb. From RNA extracted from PBMCs, the TCR library was made.

The input for sequencing was peripheral blood mononuclear cells (PBMCs), taken when the disease was refractory, from a patient treated with antithyroid drugs. This receptor was obtained from a female donor with Graves disease. The V gene is TRBV20-1, the J gene TRBJ1-3; no reliable D call. The CDR3 DNA is TGCAGTGCTAGAGATCCATTCTCTGGAAACACCATATATTTT. Amino acids: CSARDPFSGNTIYF.